The present entry profiles one T cell receptor beta chain with its context. Its specific antigen is unknown. Per-base qualities were not stored, and no clone one base away is much larger. The run used an Illumina NovaSeq 6000. TCRalpha and TCRbeta cDNA libraries were built by 5'RACE with constant-segment primers, adding sample barcodes and unique molecular identifiers. RNA was extracted from every sample with Trizol reagent. Amplification of the libraries took two PCR steps, and the second step added a second sample barcode plus Illumina TruSeq adapters. Sequencing of the libraries was done on an Illumina NovaSeq, producing 2 x 150 bp paired-end reads. Turning to the authors' computational methods: The reads were demultiplexed and collapsed into UMI-guided consensus sequences using migec v1.2.7. With mixcr v2.1.11, UMI consensuses were aligned to TRA and TRB V and J templates and assembled into clonotypes. A clonotype was counted as expanded or contracted only when both edgeR and NoisET called the clonotype significant, with the noise models trained on biological replicates. For edgeR calls, a false discovery rate-adjusted p below 0.01 and a log2 fold-change threshold of 1 were applied. As an exploratory analysis of dynamics, max-normalized trajectories of the 1000 most abundant clonotypes were examined with PCA combined with hierarchical clustering. The CD4 or CD8 phenotype of responding clones was assigned using the separately sequenced CD4+ and CD8+ repertoires. TCRdb reprocessed the public reads (quality trimming at Q25 with fastp, clone calling with MiXCR) and kept in-frame beta chains. Rows are combined by CDR3 protein, so each entry shows the most common genes and DNA. None of the V and J calls come from the authors' own analysis; TCRdb made them. In this sample the table shows roughly 170,000 distinct CDR3 sequences, about a fifth of which occur a single time. The ten largest clones represent 23% of the sample.

Ficoll-Paque density gradient centrifugation was used to isolate PBMCs. Including cysteine and phenylalanine, the CDR3 has 15 amino acids. Only the CDR3 DNA is retained, 45 bases long and in frame from the first base. The germline V gene (reference sequence) provides CDR1 LNHDA and CDR2 SQIVND. Trimming at the junction amounts to 3 bases on V and 8 bases on J, and the germline ends lie 17 bases apart. These data come from a study of T-cell memory formation after mild COVID-19 (dated by TCRdb to the early 2020s). Looking at the study overall: TCR sequence clusters from the two donors were largely donor specific. In a couple of donors, T-cell clones that expanded and contracted after mild COVID-19 were followed by sequencing TCRalpha and TCRbeta repertoires longitudinally. The cohort was made up of two young adult volunteers, one female and one male, who were previously healthy.

What the research found in general, with its limitations: Only a couple of mild cases were covered in the study, and larger cohorts including severe cases with pre-infection samples were considered necessary. The second-wave clones that peaked on day 37 were not confirmed to be SARS-CoV-2 specific. Balanced CD4/CD8 phenotypes were observed for clones contracting from day 15 to 85, whereas a bias towards CD4+ was observed for a second wave of clones expanding from day 15 to 37. Some responding clones were detected in pre-infection memory, which suggested that pre-existing cross-reactive memory T cells had joined the SARS-CoV-2 response. Contracting CD4+ clones were found mainly in CM and EM memory subsets, while CD8+ clones were enriched in EMRA.

This TCR was sampled from an adult woman who had mild COVID-19 (a few samples of this study predate the infection). The sample titles of this study are shuffled in the database, so cell type and time point are left out; the donor was told from shared clones. The sequenced material came from PBMCs or a T cell subset sorted from them (not recorded which). In this chain, TRBV19 is recombined with TRBJ2-1; D gene: possibly TRBD2, on 6 matching bases. The CDR3 corresponds to CASSMRLAPNDEQFF. The nucleotide sequence reads as follows: TGTGCCAGTAGTATGAGGCTAGCGCCTAACGATGAGCAGTTCTTC.